This TCR beta chain is drawn from a study of blood T cells in healthy people across ages. The study, taken as a whole, reports: In these data, TCR beta diversity tracked strongly with naive T cell percentage. As age increased, TCR beta diversity per million T cells fell in a roughly linear fashion. More naive CD4+ cells and higher diversity marked long-lived donors relative to aged donors.

With respect to this clonotype: Antigen unknown. The junction shows a germline mismatch at one end, possibly a read error.

Through a sample-barcoded 5' primer and a J-beta primer mix, a second PCR was run for roughly 6 to 11 cycles. The template-switch adaptor was a 5' adaptor with 12 random nucleotides. It tagged each cDNA molecule. TCRdb processed the 5' RACE reads anew with MiXCR; each CDR3 protein has one entry. The data hold 550,000 to 800,000 distinct CDR3 sequences, with 20% to 25% observed a single time. The CDR3 is 16 residues long. Sequenced: blood. The rearrangement uses TRBV12-3 or TRBV12-4 and TRBJ2-5, with 11 nucleotides matching TRBD2. The clonotype was recovered from a man aged 65 to 79 in good health. This CDR3 reads CASSLAGLAGKETQCF. The CDR3 coding sequence is TGTGCCAGCAGTTTAGCCGGACTAGCGGGTAAAGAGACCCAGTGCTTC.